These T cell receptor beta chains were read from a single sample in a study of cytomegalovirus exposure and HLA in healthy donors. Assay: immunoSEQ multiplex PCR; the TCRdb copy retains only in-frame clones and omits some. The top ten clones hold approximately 1.5% of a sample with about 150,000 clones, roughly 80% of them seen once. Specimen: PBMCs. Receptor source: a male donor in good health and CMV-seronegative. Both conserved end residues are part of each CDR3. Size tells how often a clone was seen (once, few, many) or the class of an expanded clone, and some rows leave it out.

>.|TRBJ1-4|TRBV7-9
CSSSPLDRKLFF
>.|TRBJ2-1|TRBV5-4
CASSITSGGYNEQFF
>.|TRBJ1-5|TRBV19
CASSPGDRGNQPQHF
>.|TRBJ1-5|TRBV7-8
CASSGGTVVSNQPQHF
>few|TRBJ1-5|TRBV10-3
CAISEGPGGSNQPQHF
>.|TRBJ2-1|TRBV11-2
CASSLELAGGHEQFF
>once|TRBJ1-1|TRBV11-2
CASRGTGGTEAFF
>.|TRBJ1-2|TRBV7-9
CASSPGNNYGYTF
>.|TRBJ1-4|TRBV5-1
CASSKGHSNEKLFF
>.|TRBJ1-2|TRBV19
CASSGEVTNYGYTF
>few|TRBJ1-2|TRBV11-2
CASSLGVWGDDGYTF
>few|TRBJ1-1|TRBV9
CASSRRDMNTEAFF
>.|TRBJ2-5|TRBV7-9
CASAMGGRETQYF
>once|TRBJ2-7|TRBV28
CASSLSGRASYEQYF
>.|TRBJ2-7|TRBV29-1
CSVGGSSYEQYF
>.|TRBJ1-4|TRBV6-6
CASSSDRGNEKLFF
>few|TRBJ1-5|TRBV28
CASSTQAAGNQPQHF
>.|TRBJ1-1|TRBV27
CASSFQDKNTEAFF
>few|TRBJ2-7|TRBV4-3
CASSQGTGPYEQYF
>.|TRBJ1-1|TRBV5-3
CARSGRAENTEAFF
>.|TRBJ1-4|TRBV28
CASSAPSVATNEKLFF
>few|TRBJ2-1|TRBV7-3
CASSPTSGGLRFF
>.|TRBJ2-7|TRBV5-4
CASSSAAGGVEQYF
>.|TRBJ1-5|TRBV7-8
CASSPGQGNSNQPQHF
>.|TRBJ2-1|TRBV2
CASSPGLAGANEQFF
>.|TRBJ2-1|TRBV5-6
CASSLFLSGRGGEQFF
>.|TRBJ2-3|TRBV5-8
CASSLQGQGPQYF
>.|TRBJ1-3|TRBV30
CAWSKIGDTIYF
>.|TRBJ1-1|TRBV11-2
CASSLDLHTEAFF
>.|TRBJ2-3|TRBV7-3
CASSLSPGSTDTQYF
>once|TRBJ2-3|TRBV9
CASSPHGDHTDTQYF
>.|TRBJ2-1|TRBV20-1
CSARDRNEQFF
>.|TRBJ2-5|TRBV2
CASSGGAGGEETQYF
>.|TRBJ2-7|TRBV7-9
CASSSQGVSYEQYF
>.|TRBJ2-2|TRBV9
CASSFRTDTGELFF
>.|TRBJ1-1|TRBV28
CASISPLNTEAFF
>.|TRBJ2-6|TRBV19
CASSRFEGGWPSGANVLTF
>.|TRBJ2-6|TRBV5-8
CASSPNSAGANVLTF
>.|TRBJ2-2|TRBV10-2
CASSERTSGRRELFF
>.|TRBJ2-1|TRBV4-1
CASSQGSSGSSYNEQFF
>.|TRBJ2-3|TRBV30
CAWSVLRRGPDTQYF
>once|TRBJ1-3|TRBV7-6
CASTEALGQRNTIYF
>few|TRBJ2-6|TRBV4-1
CASSRGGFSGANVLTF
>once|TRBJ1-2|TRBV11-1
CASSLATGNYGYTF
>.|TRBJ2-4|TRBV28
CASSADRVTYIQYF
>.|TRBJ1-5|TRBV18
CASSPAGSQPQHF
>.|TRBJ2-5|TRBV7-2
CASSLVVGGETQYF
>.|TRBJ1-1|TRBV2
CASSPQGGAEAFF
>.|TRBJ1-1|TRBV10-3
CAISPGQKNTEAFF
>.|TRBJ2-2|TRBV7-7
CASSPTSGPDTGELFF
>.|TRBJ1-5|TRBV27
CASRTGGGQPQHF
>.|TRBJ1-2|TRBV6-5
CASSYSGTANYGYTF
>.|TRBJ2-2|TRBV4-3
CASSRDSYLTNTGELFF